The source of this T cell receptor (beta chain) is a study of cytomegalovirus exposure and HLA in healthy donors. General study findings and limits: According to a later analysis, donors in an Asian-associated ancestry cluster reportedly had fewer N-insertions than the roughly 670-donor mean.

With regard to this clone: Its antigen is not identified.

The PCR made use of 60 Vbeta and 13 Jbeta primers. Generated by immunoSEQ multiplex PCR, the TCRdb table keeps only in-frame clones and is missing some. The sample carries around 200,000 clones, around 83% recorded once. What was sequenced was PBMCs. The clonotype was recovered from a woman between 18 and 30 years old in good health and CMV-seronegative.

DNA of the CDR3: TGTGCCAGCAGCTTAGGAGGAGCTAGCGGGTACTACGAGCAGTACTTC. The encoded protein is CASSLGGASGYYEQYF. The chain has TRBV7-9 and TRBJ2-7; 8 positions match TRBD2. CDR1 and CDR2 from the germline V gene are SEHNR and FQNEAQ (reference sequence). V shed 1 base and J 3 bases; nucleotides not matched to a gene: 8. CDR3 size: 16 residues.